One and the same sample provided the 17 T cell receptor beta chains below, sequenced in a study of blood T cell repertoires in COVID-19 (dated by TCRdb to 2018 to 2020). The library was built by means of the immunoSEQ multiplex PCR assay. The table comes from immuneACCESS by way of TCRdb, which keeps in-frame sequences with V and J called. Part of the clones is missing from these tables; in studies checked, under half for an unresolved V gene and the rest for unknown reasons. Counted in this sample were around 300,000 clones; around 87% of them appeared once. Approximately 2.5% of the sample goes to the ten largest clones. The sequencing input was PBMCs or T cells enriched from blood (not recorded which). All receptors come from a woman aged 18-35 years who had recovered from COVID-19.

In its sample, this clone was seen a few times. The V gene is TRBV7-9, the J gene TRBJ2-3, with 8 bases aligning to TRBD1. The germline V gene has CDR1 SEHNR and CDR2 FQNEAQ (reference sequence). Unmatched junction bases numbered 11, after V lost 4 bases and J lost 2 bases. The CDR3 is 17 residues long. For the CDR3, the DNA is TGTGCCAGCAGCTCGACCCCCTCGGGACAGGCCACAGATACGCAGTATTTT. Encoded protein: CASSSTPSGQATDTQYF.

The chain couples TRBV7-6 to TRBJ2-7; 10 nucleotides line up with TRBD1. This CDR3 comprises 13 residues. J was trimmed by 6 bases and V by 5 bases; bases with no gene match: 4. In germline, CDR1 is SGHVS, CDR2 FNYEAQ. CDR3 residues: CASSPGTGVEQYF. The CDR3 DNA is TGTGCCAGCAGCCCAGGGACAGGGGTCGAGCAGTACTTC.

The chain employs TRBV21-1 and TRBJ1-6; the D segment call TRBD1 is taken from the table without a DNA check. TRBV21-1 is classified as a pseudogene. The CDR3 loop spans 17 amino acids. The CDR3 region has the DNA TGTGCCAGCAGCATACGACAGGGGGCCTCCTATAATTCACCCCTCCACTTT. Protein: CASSIRQGASYNSPLHF.

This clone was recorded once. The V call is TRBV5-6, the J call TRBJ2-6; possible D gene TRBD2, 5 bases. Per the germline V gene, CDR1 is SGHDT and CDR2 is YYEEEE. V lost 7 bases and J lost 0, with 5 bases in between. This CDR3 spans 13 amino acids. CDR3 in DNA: TGTGCCAGCCGGGGCTCTGGGGCCAACGTCCTGACTTTC. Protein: CASRGSGANVLTF.

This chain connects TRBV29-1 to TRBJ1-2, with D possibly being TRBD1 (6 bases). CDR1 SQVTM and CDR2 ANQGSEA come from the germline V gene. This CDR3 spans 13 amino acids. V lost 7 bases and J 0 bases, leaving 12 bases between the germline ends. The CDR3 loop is CSARTEANYGYTF. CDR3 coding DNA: TGCAGCGCTCGGACAGAAGCTAACTATGGCTACACCTTC. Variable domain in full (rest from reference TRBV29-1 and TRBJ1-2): SAVISQKPSRDICQRGTSLTIQCQVDSQVTMMFWYRQQPGQSLTLIATANQGSEATYESGFVIDKFPISRPNLTFSTLTVSNMSPEDSSIYLCSARTEANYGYTFGSGTRLTVV.

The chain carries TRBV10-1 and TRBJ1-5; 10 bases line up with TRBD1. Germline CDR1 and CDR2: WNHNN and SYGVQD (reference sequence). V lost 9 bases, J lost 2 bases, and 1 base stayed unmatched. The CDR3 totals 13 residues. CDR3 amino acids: CASGQGGNQPQHF. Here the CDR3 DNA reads TGCGCCAGTGGACAGGGGGGCAATCAGCCCCAGCATTTT.

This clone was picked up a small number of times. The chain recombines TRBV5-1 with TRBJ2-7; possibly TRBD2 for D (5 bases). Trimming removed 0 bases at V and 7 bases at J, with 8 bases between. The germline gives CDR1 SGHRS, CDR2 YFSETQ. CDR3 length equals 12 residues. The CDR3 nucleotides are TGCGCCAGCAGCTTGGAACGGGGAGAGCAGTACTTC. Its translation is CASSLERGEQYF.

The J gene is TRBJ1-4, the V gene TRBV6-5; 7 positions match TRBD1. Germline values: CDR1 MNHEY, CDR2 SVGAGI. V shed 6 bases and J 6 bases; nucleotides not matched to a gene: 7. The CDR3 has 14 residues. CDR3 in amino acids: CASSRQGRDEKLFF. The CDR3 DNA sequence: TGTGCCAGCAGCCGACAGGGACGCGATGAAAAACTGTTTTTT.

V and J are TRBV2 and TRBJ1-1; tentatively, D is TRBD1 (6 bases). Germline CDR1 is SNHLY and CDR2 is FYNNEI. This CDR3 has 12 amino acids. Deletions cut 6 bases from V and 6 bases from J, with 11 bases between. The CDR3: CASSQTGPEAFF. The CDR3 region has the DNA TGTGCCAGCAGCCAAACAGGGCCTGAAGCTTTCTTT. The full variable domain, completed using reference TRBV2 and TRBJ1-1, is EPEVTQTPSHQVTQMGQEVILRCVPISNHLYFYWYRQILGQKVEFLVSFYNNEISEKSEIFDDQFSVERPDGSNFTLKIRSTKLEDSAMYFCASSQTGPEAFFGQGTRLTVV.

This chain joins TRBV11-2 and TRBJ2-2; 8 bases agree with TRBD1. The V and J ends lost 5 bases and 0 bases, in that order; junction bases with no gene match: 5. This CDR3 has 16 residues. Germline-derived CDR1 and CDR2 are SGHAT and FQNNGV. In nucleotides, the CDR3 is TGTGCCAGCAGCCCGAGACAGGGGCCGAACACCGGGGAGCTGTTTTTT. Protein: CASSPRQGPNTGELFF.

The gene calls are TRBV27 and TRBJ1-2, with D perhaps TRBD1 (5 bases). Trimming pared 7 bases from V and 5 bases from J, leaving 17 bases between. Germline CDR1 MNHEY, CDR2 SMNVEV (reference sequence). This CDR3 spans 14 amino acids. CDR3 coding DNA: TGTGCCAGCAAATCCGGGGGGGTGAATTATGGCTACACCTTC. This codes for CASKSGGVNYGYTF.

CDR3 amino acids: CASSLAGDIYGYTF. The CDR3, as DNA: TGTGCCAGCAGCTTGGCCGGGGACATCTATGGCTACACCTTC. V and J are TRBV5-6 and TRBJ1-2; weak D call: TRBD1 (6 bases). The CDR3 totals 14 residues. Germline CDR1 and CDR2: SGHDT and YYEEEE. V was cut by 0 bases and J by 4 bases, with 10 bases left in between.

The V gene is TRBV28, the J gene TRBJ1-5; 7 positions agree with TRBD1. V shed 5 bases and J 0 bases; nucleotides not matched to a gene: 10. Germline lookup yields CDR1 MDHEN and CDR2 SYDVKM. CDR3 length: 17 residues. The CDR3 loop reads CASSLIGTANSNQPQHF. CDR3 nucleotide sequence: TGTGCCAGCAGTCTGATCGGGACAGCTAATAGCAATCAGCCCCAGCATTTT.

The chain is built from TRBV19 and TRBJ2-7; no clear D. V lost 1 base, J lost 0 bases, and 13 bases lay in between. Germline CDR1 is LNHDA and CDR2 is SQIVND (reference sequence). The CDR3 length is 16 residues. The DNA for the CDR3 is TGTGCCAGTAGTATAGGTCCGATTCCTAGCTCCTACGAGCAGTACTTC. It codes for CASSIGPIPSSYEQYF.

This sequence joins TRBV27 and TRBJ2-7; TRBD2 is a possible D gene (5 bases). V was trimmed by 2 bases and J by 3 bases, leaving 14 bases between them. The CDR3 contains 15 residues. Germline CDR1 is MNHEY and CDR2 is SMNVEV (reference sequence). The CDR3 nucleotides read TGTGCCAGCAGTTTAAATCTCCTCGGGGACTACGAGCAGTACTTC. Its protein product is CASSLNLLGDYEQYF.

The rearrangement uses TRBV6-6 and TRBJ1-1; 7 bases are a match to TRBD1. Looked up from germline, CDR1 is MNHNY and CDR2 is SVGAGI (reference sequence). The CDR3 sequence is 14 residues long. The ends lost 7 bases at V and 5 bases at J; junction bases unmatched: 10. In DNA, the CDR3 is TGTGCCAGCACCCAAGCGACAGGGCCGACTGAAGCTTTCTTT. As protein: CASTQATGPTEAFF.

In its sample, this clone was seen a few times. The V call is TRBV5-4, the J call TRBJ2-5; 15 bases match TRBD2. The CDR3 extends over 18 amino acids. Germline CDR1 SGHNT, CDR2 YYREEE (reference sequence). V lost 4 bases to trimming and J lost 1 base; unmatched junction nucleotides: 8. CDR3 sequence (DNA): TGTGCCAGCAGCCCAGGACTAGCGGGGGGGCCAGCCCAAGAGACCCAGTACTTC. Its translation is CASSPGLAGGPAQETQYF.